The 32 T cell receptor beta chains reported below all come from one sample, sequenced in a study of T cell changes during pregnancy in multiple sclerosis (dated by TCRdb to between 2018 and 2021). Libraries were constructed by the immunoSEQ multiplex PCR assay. Not all clones reach the TCRdb copy of this immuneACCESS table, which keeps in-frame sequences only. Checked studies attribute under half of the gap to unresolved V genes and leave the rest unexplained. The sample includes 40,000 to 60,000 clones, with about 95% observed a single time. The ten largest clones take up over 4.5% of the sample. The source material was CD8+ T cells from peripheral blood mononuclear cells, sampled in the first trimester of pregnancy. These receptors came from a female donor with multiple sclerosis, enrolled in a pregnancy study.

V usage is TRBV19 and J usage is TRBJ1-5, with D maybe TRBD1 (5 bases). This CDR3 contains 15 residues. Germline CDR1 and CDR2: LNHDA and SQIVND (reference sequence). Trimming left V 6 bases short and J 10 bases short, with 22 bases between. This CDR3 reads CASSPVGGAHGPQHF. Written as DNA, the CDR3 is TGTGCCAGTAGCCCGGTCGGAGGGGCCCATGGACCCCAGCATTTT.

The chain combines TRBV27 with TRBJ2-7, with 11 nucleotides matching TRBD2. CDR1 is MNHEY and CDR2 is SMNVEV in the germline V gene (reference sequence). This CDR3 region has 19 residues. With V trimmed by 0 bases and J by 0 bases, 10 bases remained unmatched. The CDR3 DNA reads TGTGCCAGCAGTTTATCCCGCGGGACTAGCGGCCGTAGCTCCTACGAGCAGTACTTC. Translating it yields CASSLSRGTSGRSSYEQYF.

The chain joins TRBV7-8 to TRBJ2-2, with D maybe TRBD1 (6 bases). The germline V gene encodes CDR1 SGHVS and CDR2 FQNEAQ. The length of the CDR3 is 12 residues. V gave up 5 bases and J gave up 6 bases, with 7 bases separating them. CDR3 DNA: TGTGCCAGCAGCCAGGGGTCCGGGGAGCTGTTTTTT. Residues: CASSQGSGELFF.

CDR3 protein: CASSVGDTGELFF. Written as DNA, the CDR3 is TGTGCCAGCAGCGTAGGCGACACCGGGGAGCTGTTTTTT. The chain carries TRBV9 and TRBJ2-2; no reliable D call. The CDR3 runs to 13 residues. Germline CDR1 is SGDLS and CDR2 is YYNGEE. Trimming removed 0 bases at V and 3 bases at J, with 3 bases between.

A note on this clone: Just one base apart from a much larger clone, this may be a read error. V and J are TRBV7-6 and TRBJ2-3; 8 bases line up with TRBD2. The V and J ends lost 5 bases and 0 bases, in that order; junction bases with no gene match: 1. The germline gives CDR1 SGHVS, CDR2 FNYEAQ. CDR3 length equals 14 residues. The CDR3 loop reads CASSASGSTDTQYF. In nucleotides, the CDR3 is TGTGCCAGCAGCGCTAGCGGGAGCACAGATACGCAGTATTTT. Together with reference TRBV7-6 and TRBJ2-3, the CDR3 gives the full variable domain: GAGVSQSPRYKVTKRGQDVALRCDPISGHVSLYWYRQALGQGPEFLTYFNYEAQQDKSGLPNDRFSAERPEGSISTLTIQRTEQRDSAMYRCASSASGSTDTQYFGPGTRLTVL.

This clone occurred once. The J gene is TRBJ2-7, the V gene TRBV2, with 7 bases aligning to TRBD2. CDR3 length: 15 residues. After removal of 6 bases from V and 0 bases from J, the junction contained 8 bases not matched to a gene. The germline V gene encodes CDR1 SNHLY and CDR2 FYNNEI. The CDR3 nucleotides are TGTGCCAGCAGCGGGGGGACGTACCACTCCTACGAGCAGTACTTC. It specifies CASSGGTYHSYEQYF.

As concerns this clone: At the DNA level, this CDR3 is encoded by other sequences in the same sample as well. The V and J genes are TRBV7-9 and TRBJ1-5; D perhaps matches TRBD1 (6 bases). V lost 5 bases, J lost 1 base, and 9 bases lay in between. Germline values: CDR1 SEHNR, CDR2 FQNEAQ (reference sequence). The CDR3 is 14 residues long. The CDR3 protein is CASSQTGSNQPQHF. CDR3 nucleotide sequence: TGTGCCAGCAGCCAAACAGGGAGCAATCAGCCCCAGCATTTT.

The chain is built from TRBV14 and TRBJ1-2, with 7 bases identical to TRBD1. With 0 bases clipped from V and 4 bases from J, the junction kept 11 bases outside the gene matches. CDR3 length: 17 amino acids. Germline values: CDR1 SGHDN, CDR2 FVKESK. The CDR3 is CASSQEVGDSGPYGYTF. Written as DNA, the CDR3 is TGTGCCAGCAGCCAAGAAGTAGGGGACAGTGGCCCCTATGGCTACACCTTC.

This chain links TRBV27 with TRBJ1-1; D unresolved. The CDR3 sequence is 13 residues long. Germline V gene lookup returns CDR1 MNHEY and CDR2 SMNVEV (reference sequence). V was cut by 0 bases and J by 1 base, with 3 bases left in between. CDR3 DNA sequence: TGTGCCAGCAGTTTATCAGCGAACACTGAAGCTTTCTTT. Its translation is CASSLSANTEAFF.

The V call is TRBV27, the J call TRBJ2-2; 13 nucleotides align to TRBD2. This CDR3 is built from 17 residues. With 3 bases clipped from V and 6 bases from J, the junction kept 7 bases outside the gene matches. Germline CDR1 reads MNHEY; CDR2 reads SMNVEV (reference sequence). The CDR3 DNA is TGTGCCAGCAGTTTCAGCGGGACTAGCGGGGTCCCCGGGGAGCTGTTTTTT. Protein sequence: CASSFSGTSGVPGELFF.

V and J are TRBV7-7 and TRBJ2-2; TRBD1 matches at 7 bases. CDR1 and CDR2 (germline): SSHAT, FNYEAQ (reference sequence). The CDR3 runs to 16 residues. V shed 2 bases and J 4 bases; nucleotides not matched to a gene: 7. The CDR3 protein is CASSLRGGAGTGELFF. CDR3 in DNA: TGTGCCAGCAGCTTACGAGGGGGCGCTGGCACCGGGGAGCTGTTTTTT.

This chain uses TRBV4-3 with TRBJ2-1; 8 nucleotides line up with TRBD2. This CDR3 has 15 amino acids. The germline CDR1 and CDR2 sequences are LGHNA and YSLEER. Trimming took 3 bases from V and 7 from J; bases not matched to a gene: 8. CDR3 in DNA: TGCGCCAGCAGCCATTTGACCACGGGAGGGAATGAGCAGTTCTTC. Its translation is CASSHLTTGGNEQFF.

This clone has only a few counts. The genes are TRBV18 and TRBJ1-3; D ambiguous. V was pared by 3 bases and J by 3 bases, with 9 bases between. CDR1 and CDR2 from the germline V gene are KGHSH and LQKENI. CDR3 size: 14 residues. Here the CDR3 DNA reads TGTGCCAGCTCACCGGAGGGTATTGGAAACACCATATATTTT. Protein sequence: CASSPEGIGNTIYF.

The chain has TRBV5-6 and TRBJ2-4; TRBD1 is a possible D gene (6 bases). Per germline, CDR1 SGHDT and CDR2 YYEEEE. The V end lost 2 bases, the J end lost 1 base, and 10 bases lay between the germline ends. This CDR3 has 15 amino acids. The CDR3 protein is CASSLGGEAKNIQYF. CDR3 DNA sequence: TGTGCCAGCAGCTTAGGGGGAGAGGCCAAAAACATTCAGTACTTC.

The V and J genes are TRBV5-5 and TRBJ2-3; D possibly corresponds to TRBD2 (5 bases). The CDR3 consists of 17 residues. Germline CDR1 SGHKS, CDR2 YYEKEE (reference sequence). Deletions cut 4 bases from V and 3 bases from J, with 21 bases between. As DNA, the CDR3 is TGTGCCAGCAGCCAAGGACTCGGCCTGGATAAAACAGATACGCAGTATTTT. Protein product: CASSQGLGLDKTDTQYF.

V usage is TRBV29-1 and J usage is TRBJ2-7; D might be TRBD1 (6 bases). The germline CDR1 and CDR2 sequences are SQVTM and ANQGSEA. The CDR3 has 12 amino acids. With 7 bases removed from V and 0 bases from J, the gap between germline ends came to 10 bases. This CDR3 is CSAIQGSYEQYF. The CDR3 DNA reads as TGCAGCGCTATACAGGGCTCCTACGAGCAGTACTTC.

This clone was found once. The chain is built from TRBV7-3 and TRBJ2-1, with D maybe TRBD1 (6 bases). This CDR3 has 15 residues. Deletions cut 0 bases from V and 2 bases from J, with 8 bases between. Per germline, CDR1 SGHTA and CDR2 FQGTGA. The CDR3 DNA follows: TGTGCCAGCAGCTTAACGGACAGCGCCTACAATGAGCAGTTCTTC. Protein: CASSLTDSAYNEQFF.

The chain employs TRBV6-4 and TRBJ2-1, with TRBD2 matching 11 bases. The CDR3 has 15 amino acids. J lost 5 bases, V lost 3 bases, and 3 bases had no gene match. From germline, CDR1 is MRHNA and CDR2 SNTAGT. CDR3 in DNA: TGTGCCAGCAGTGAAGGGACTAGCGGCGACAATGAGCAGTTCTTC. Protein sequence: CASSEGTSGDNEQFF.

This sequence joins TRBV5-4 and TRBJ2-3, with 7 bases aligning to TRBD2. Trimming removed 10 bases from V and 8 bases from J; junction bases left unmatched: 10. Germline V gives CDR1 SGHNT, CDR2 YYREEE (reference sequence). This CDR3 comprises 12 residues. Here the CDR3 DNA reads TGTGCCTGGGAGGGCGGCGGGGGTACGCAGTATTTT. This sequence encodes CAWEGGGGTQYF.

V gene TRBV4-1 combines with J gene TRBJ2-5; possible D gene TRBD1, 5 bases. Trimming shortened V by 1 base and J by 4 bases, and 10 bases separated the two germline ends. This CDR3 spans 14 amino acids. From germline, CDR1 is MGHRA and CDR2 YSYEKL. The CDR3 DNA is TGCGCCAGCAGCCAAGCGCAGGGTGTAGAGACCCAGTACTTC. It encodes CASSQAQGVETQYF.

The count of this clone is one. This sequence joins TRBV5-6 and TRBJ1-1; 9 bases line up with TRBD1. With 4 bases clipped from V and 4 bases from J, the junction kept 8 bases outside the gene matches. CDR1 SGHDT and CDR2 YYEEEE come from the germline V gene. The CDR3 covers 15 residues. CDR3 in DNA: TGTGCCAGCAGCGAGGCGACAGGGGGTAGCACTGAAGCTTTCTTT. Amino acid sequence: CASSEATGGSTEAFF.

The chain couples TRBV9 to TRBJ1-4; possible D gene TRBD1, 6 bases. The CDR3 is made up of 14 amino acids. Trimming cost V 3 bases and J 2 bases, with 8 bases left between them. The V gene's germline CDR1 is SGDLS and CDR2 YYNGEE. The CDR3, as DNA: TGTGCCAGCAGCGACGGACAGACTAATGAAAAACTGTTTTTT. This gives the protein CASSDGQTNEKLFF.

The CDR3 nucleotides are TGTGCCAGCAGTTACCCGCCGGGGTCCTACAATGAGCAGTTCTTC. Its protein product is CASSYPPGSYNEQFF. J is TRBJ2-1 and V is TRBV6-4; possibly TRBD2 for D (5 bases). CDR1 and CDR2 (germline): MRHNA, SNTAGT. The ends were cut back, 5 bases at V and 1 base at J, with 12 bases in the middle. The CDR3 is made up of 15 amino acids.

This rearrangement joins TRBV5-1 to TRBJ1-2; tentatively, D is TRBD1 (6 bases). The CDR3 has 12 amino acids. Germline CDR1 reads SGHRS; CDR2 reads YFSETQ. The ends were cut back, 0 bases at V and 7 bases at J, with 7 bases in the middle. CDR3 nucleotides: TGCGCCAGCAGCTTGGAGGGGGTTGGCTACACCTTC. This codes for CASSLEGVGYTF. The variable domain in full, completed from reference TRBV5-1 and TRBJ1-2, reads KAGVTQTPRYLIKTRGQQVTLSCSPISGHRSVSWYQQTPGQGLQFLFEYFSETQRNKGNFPGRFSGRQFSNSRSEMNVSTLELGDSALYLCASSLEGVGYTFGSGTRLTVV.

The V and J genes are TRBV11-2 and TRBJ2-1; D ambiguous. The CDR3 is 13 residues long. Per the germline V gene, CDR1 is SGHAT and CDR2 is FQNNGV. The germline V and J ends were trimmed by 2 bases and 3 bases, with 5 bases remaining between them. This CDR3 is CASSLYLYNEQFF. For the CDR3, the DNA is TGTGCCAGCAGCTTATATCTCTACAATGAGCAGTTCTTC.

The rearrangement links TRBV5-4 to TRBJ2-7; a possible D gene is TRBD1 (6 bases). Trimming removed 4 bases from V and 3 bases from J, with 14 bases in between. CDR3 length: 14 amino acids. Germline loops: CDR1 SGHNT, CDR2 YYREEE (reference sequence). DNA for the CDR3: TGTGCCAGCAGCGGAAGCGGACAGATCTACGAGCAGTACTTC. This sequence encodes CASSGSGQIYEQYF.

The chain links TRBV29-1 to TRBJ2-7, with 7 bases fitting TRBD1. V lost 5 bases to trimming and J lost 0 bases; unmatched junction nucleotides: 1. The CDR3 runs to 12 residues. The germline gives CDR1 SQVTM, CDR2 ANQGSEA. CDR3 DNA sequence: TGCAGCGTTCGGGACAGCTCCTACGAGCAGTACTTC. Protein sequence: CSVRDSSYEQYF.

The V call is TRBV7-2, the J call TRBJ2-1; 10 bases line up with TRBD2. CDR3 size: 16 residues. The V segment lost 6 bases and the J segment 4 bases; nucleotides outside the gene matches: 9. CDR1 is SGHTA and CDR2 is FQGNSA in the germline V gene. Here the CDR3 DNA reads TGTGCCAGCAGTTGGAGCGGGGGGGGCCCTTACAATGAGCAGTTCTTC. It yields the protein CASSWSGGGPYNEQFF. Full variable domain (remainder filled in from reference TRBV7-2 and TRBJ2-1): GAGVSQSPSNKVTEKGKDVELRCDPISGHTALYWYRQSLGQGLEFLIYFQGNSAPDKSGLPSDRFSAERTGGSVSTLTIQRTQQEDSAVYLCASSWSGGGPYNEQFFGPGTRLTVL.

The V call is TRBV7-9, the J call TRBJ2-1; 15 bases align to TRBD2. Germline CDR1 is SEHNR and CDR2 is FQNEAQ (reference sequence). Losses at the gene ends were 6 bases for V and 0 bases for J; bases not matched to a gene: 6. There are 18 residues in the CDR3. Written as DNA, the CDR3 is TGTGCCAGCAGAAACGGACTAGCGGGAGGGCCCTCCTACAATGAGCAGTTCTTC. Its translation: CASRNGLAGGPSYNEQFF.

This rearrangement joins TRBV9 to TRBJ2-1; 12 nucleotides agree with TRBD2. This CDR3 is 15 amino acids long. The germline gives CDR1 SGDLS, CDR2 YYNGEE. Germline trimming cut 4 bases from V and 2 bases from J; bases unmatched to any gene: 1. CDR3 sequence reads: CASSPSGRAYNEQFF. The CDR3 region has the DNA TGTGCCAGCAGCCCTAGCGGGAGGGCCTACAATGAGCAGTTCTTC.

The chain employs TRBV7-9 and TRBJ1-5, with a possible D match to TRBD1 (5 bases). This CDR3 spans 14 amino acids. Germline CDR1 reads SEHNR; CDR2 reads FQNEAQ (reference sequence). Trimming took 5 bases from V and 4 from J, leaving 12 bases between them. DNA of the CDR3: TGTGCCAGCAGCACCCTAGACAGTAATCAGCCCCAGCATTTT. Translation gives CASSTLDSNQPQHF.

The chain recombines TRBV13 with TRBJ2-3; perhaps TRBD2 as D (6 bases). Trimming took 4 bases from V and 4 from J, leaving 15 bases between them. Germline-derived CDR1 and CDR2 are PRHDT and FYEKMQ (reference sequence). The CDR3 length is 15 residues. In nucleotides, the CDR3 is TGTGCCAGCAGCTCTCCCTCCCGGGAGTCAGATACGCAGTATTTT. Its translation is CASSSPSRESDTQYF.